This T cell receptor (beta chain) was sequenced during a study of PD-L1 blockade in urothelial cancer. Notes on this clone: The target antigen is unknown.

Synthetic TCR analog templates were spiked into all PCRs individually. The assay was immunoSEQ multiplex PCR, and TCRdb's table has in-frame clones only and misses some. The sample records 30,000 or so clones, over 75% being singletons. This CDR3 region has 15 residues. The J segment lost 1 base and the V segment lost 5 bases, leaving 5 bases of the junction unmatched. Germline V CDR1 and CDR2: MNHEY, SVGAGI. Points from the study as a whole: Better progression-free and overall survival followed lower pretreatment blood clonality.

The sequencing used PBMCs, collected around atezolizumab (anti-PD-L1) treatment. This clonotype originated in a man in his forties or fifties with urothelial cancer. J is TRBJ2-3 and V is TRBV6-5; 8 nucleotides line up with TRBD1. CDR3 in amino acids: CASSPLTGGTDTQYF. DNA of the CDR3: TGTGCCAGCAGTCCCCTGACAGGGGGCACAGATACGCAGTATTTT.